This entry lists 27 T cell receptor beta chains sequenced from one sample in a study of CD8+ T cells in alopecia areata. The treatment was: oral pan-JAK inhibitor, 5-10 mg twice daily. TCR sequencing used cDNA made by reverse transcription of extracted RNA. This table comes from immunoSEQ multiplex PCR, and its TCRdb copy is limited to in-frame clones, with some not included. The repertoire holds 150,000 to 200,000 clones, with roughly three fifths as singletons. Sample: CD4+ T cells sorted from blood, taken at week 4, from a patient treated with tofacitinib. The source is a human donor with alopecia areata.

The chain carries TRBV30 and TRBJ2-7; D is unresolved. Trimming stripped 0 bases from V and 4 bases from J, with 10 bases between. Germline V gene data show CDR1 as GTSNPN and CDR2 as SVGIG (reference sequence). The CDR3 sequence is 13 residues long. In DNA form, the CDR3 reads TGTGCCTGGAGTGTGGGGTTTCAATACGAGCAGTACTTC. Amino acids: CAWSVGFQYEQYF.

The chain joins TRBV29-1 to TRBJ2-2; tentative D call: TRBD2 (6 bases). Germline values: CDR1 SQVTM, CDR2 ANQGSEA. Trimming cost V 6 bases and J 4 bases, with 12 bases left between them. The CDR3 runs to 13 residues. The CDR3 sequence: CSVSWTITGELFF. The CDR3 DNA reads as TGCAGCGTCTCCTGGACTATCACCGGGGAGCTGTTTTTT.

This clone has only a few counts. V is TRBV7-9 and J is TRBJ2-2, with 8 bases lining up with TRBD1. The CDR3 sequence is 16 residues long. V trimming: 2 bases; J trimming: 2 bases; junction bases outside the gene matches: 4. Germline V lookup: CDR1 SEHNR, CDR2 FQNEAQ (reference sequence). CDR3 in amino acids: CASSLTTGVNTGELFF. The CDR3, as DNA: TGTGCCAGCAGCTTAACGACAGGGGTAAACACCGGGGAGCTGTTTTTT.

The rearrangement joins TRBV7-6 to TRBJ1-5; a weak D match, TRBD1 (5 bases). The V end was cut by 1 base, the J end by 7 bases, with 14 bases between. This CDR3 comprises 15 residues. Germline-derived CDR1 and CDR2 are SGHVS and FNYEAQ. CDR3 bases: TGTGCCAGCAGCTTAGAGGGAGCTCGGGGCCAGCCCCAGCATTTT. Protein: CASSLEGARGQPQHF.

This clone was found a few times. The CDR3 is CASSYDRSRNNEQFF. For the CDR3, the DNA is TGTGCCAGCAGTTACGACAGAAGCCGGAACAATGAGCAGTTCTTC. The chain carries TRBV27 and TRBJ2-1, with D perhaps matching TRBD1 (5 bases). The CDR3 covers 15 residues. With 4 bases removed from V and 5 bases from J, the gap between germline ends came to 15 bases. The germline gives CDR1 MNHEY, CDR2 SMNVEV (reference sequence).

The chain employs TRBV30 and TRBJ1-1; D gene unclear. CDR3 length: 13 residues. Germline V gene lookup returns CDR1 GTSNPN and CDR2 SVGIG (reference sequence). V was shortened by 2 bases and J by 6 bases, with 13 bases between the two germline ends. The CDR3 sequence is CAWSTGWWSEAFF. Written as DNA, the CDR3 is TGTGCCTGGAGTACGGGGTGGTGGTCTGAAGCTTTCTTT.

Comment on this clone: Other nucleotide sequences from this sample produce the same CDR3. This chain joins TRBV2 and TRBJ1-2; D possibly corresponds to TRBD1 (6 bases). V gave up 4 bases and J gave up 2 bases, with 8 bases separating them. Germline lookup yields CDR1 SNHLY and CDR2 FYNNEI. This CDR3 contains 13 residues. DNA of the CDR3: TGTGCCAGCAGTGGGACAGCCAACTATGGCTACACCTTC. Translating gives CASSGTANYGYTF.

CDR3 bases: TGCAGCGTTGGGAGCGGGAACACCCGCTACGAGCAGTACTTC. Its protein is CSVGSGNTRYEQYF. The chain joins TRBV29-1 to TRBJ2-7, with 7 bases lining up with TRBD2. The V and J ends lost 4 bases and 3 bases, in that order; junction bases with no gene match: 9. Germline V gene sequence: CDR1 SQVTM, CDR2 ANQGSEA. There are 14 residues in the CDR3.

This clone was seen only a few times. DNA of the CDR3: TGCAGCGCGGGGACAGTCCAAGAGACCCAGTACTTC. This gives the protein CSAGTVQETQYF. V usage is TRBV29-1 and J usage is TRBJ2-5; 7 bases line up with TRBD1. The CDR3 is 12 amino acids. Germline trimming cut 7 bases from V and 1 base from J; bases unmatched to any gene: 3. In germline, CDR1 is SQVTM, CDR2 ANQGSEA.

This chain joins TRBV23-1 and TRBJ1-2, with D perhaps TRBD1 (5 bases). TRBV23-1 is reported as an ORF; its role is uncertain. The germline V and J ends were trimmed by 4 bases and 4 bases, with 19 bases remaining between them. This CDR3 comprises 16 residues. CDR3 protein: CASSPPLGRVGYGYTF. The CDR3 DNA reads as TGCGCCAGCAGTCCCCCTTTGGGACGAGTAGGCTATGGCTACACCTTC.

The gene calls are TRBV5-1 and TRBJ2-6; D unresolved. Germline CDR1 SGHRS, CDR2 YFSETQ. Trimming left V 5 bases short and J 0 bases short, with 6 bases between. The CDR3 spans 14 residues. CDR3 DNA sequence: TGCGCCAGCAGATCCAGCTCTGGGGCCAACGTCCTGACTTTC. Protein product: CASRSSSGANVLTF.

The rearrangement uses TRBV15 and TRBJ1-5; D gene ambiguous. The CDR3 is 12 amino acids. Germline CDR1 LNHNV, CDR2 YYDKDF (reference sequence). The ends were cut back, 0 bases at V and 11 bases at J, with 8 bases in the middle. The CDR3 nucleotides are TGTGCCACCAGCAGAGATGTCGAAGCCCAGCATTTT. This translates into CATSRDVEAQHF.

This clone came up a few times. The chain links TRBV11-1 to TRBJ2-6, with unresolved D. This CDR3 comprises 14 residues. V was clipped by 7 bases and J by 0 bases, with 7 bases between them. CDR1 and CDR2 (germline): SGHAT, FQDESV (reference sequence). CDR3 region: CASKLSSGANVLTF. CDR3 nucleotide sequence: TGTGCCAGCAAGTTATCCTCTGGGGCCAACGTCCTGACTTTC.

CDR3 sequence (DNA): TGTGCCAGCAGACAGGGACAGGGGATATATGGCTACACCTTC. Its protein product is CASRQGQGIYGYTF. The rearrangement joins TRBV6-5 to TRBJ1-2; 10 positions match TRBD1. The V and J ends lost 6 bases and 5 bases, in that order; junction bases with no gene match: 6. The CDR3 has 14 residues. CDR1 and CDR2 from the germline V gene are MNHEY and SVGAGI.

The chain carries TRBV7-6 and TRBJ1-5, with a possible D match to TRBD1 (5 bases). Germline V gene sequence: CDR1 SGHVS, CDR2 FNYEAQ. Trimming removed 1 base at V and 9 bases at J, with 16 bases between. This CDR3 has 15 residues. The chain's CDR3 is CASSLEWGGGGPQHF. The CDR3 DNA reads TGTGCCAGCAGCTTAGAGTGGGGGGGAGGTGGGCCCCAGCATTTT.

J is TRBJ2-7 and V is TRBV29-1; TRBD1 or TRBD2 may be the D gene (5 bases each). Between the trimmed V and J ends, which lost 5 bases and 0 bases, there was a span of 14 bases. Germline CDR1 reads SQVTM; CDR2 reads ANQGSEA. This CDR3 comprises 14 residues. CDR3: CSVKSGGTSYEQYF. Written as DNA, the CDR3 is TGCAGCGTTAAATCTGGGGGAACCTCCTACGAGCAGTACTTC.

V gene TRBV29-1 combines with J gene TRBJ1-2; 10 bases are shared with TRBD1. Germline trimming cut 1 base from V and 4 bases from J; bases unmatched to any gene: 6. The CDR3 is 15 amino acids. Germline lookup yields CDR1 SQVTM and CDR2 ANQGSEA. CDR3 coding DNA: TGCAGCGTTGAAGGGCAGGGACAGGGGAGCTATGGCTACACCTTC. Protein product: CSVEGQGQGSYGYTF.

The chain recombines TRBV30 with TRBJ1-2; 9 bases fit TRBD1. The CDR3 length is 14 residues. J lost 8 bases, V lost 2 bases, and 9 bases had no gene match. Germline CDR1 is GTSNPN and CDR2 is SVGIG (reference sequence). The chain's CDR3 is CAWSTRTGVQGYTF. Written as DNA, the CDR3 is TGTGCCTGGAGTACGAGGACAGGGGTACAAGGCTACACCTTC.

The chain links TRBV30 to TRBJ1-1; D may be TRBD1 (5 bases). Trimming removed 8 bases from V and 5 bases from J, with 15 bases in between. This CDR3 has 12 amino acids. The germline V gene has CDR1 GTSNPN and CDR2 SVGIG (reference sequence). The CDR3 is CATSGDTTEAFF. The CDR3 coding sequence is TGTGCCACATCGGGGGATACAACTGAAGCTTTCTTT.

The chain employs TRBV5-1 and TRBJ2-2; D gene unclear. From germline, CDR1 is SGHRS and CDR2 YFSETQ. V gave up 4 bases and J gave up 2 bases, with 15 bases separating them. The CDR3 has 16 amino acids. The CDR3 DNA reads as TGCGCCAGCAGCCCGGAAGTATCCAGAAACACCGGGGAGCTGTTTTTT. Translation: CASSPEVSRNTGELFF.

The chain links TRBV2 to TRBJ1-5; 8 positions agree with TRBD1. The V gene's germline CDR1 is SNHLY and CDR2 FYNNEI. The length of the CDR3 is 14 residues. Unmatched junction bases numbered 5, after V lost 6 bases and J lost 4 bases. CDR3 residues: CASSGQGGNQPQHF. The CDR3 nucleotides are TGTGCCAGCAGCGGACAGGGTGGAAATCAGCCCCAGCATTTT.

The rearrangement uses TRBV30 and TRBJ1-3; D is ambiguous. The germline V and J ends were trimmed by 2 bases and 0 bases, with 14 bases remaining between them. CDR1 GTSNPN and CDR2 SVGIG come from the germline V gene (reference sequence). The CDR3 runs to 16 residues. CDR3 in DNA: TGTGCCTGGAGTTTTCGATTGACGGGCTCTGGAAACACCATATATTTT. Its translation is CAWSFRLTGSGNTIYF.

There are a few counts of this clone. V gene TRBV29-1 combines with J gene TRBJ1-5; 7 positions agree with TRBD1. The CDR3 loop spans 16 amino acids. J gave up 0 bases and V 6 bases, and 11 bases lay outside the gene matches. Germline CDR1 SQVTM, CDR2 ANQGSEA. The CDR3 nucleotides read TGCAGCGTGCTAAATTCCGGGACAGATAGCAATCAGCCCCAGCATTTT. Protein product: CSVLNSGTDSNQPQHF. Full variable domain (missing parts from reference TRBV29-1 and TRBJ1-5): SAVISQKPSRDICQRGTSLTIQCQVDSQVTMMFWYRQQPGQSLTLIATANQGSEATYESGFVIDKFPISRPNLTFSTLTVSNMSPEDSSIYLCSVLNSGTDSNQPQHFGDGTRLSIL.

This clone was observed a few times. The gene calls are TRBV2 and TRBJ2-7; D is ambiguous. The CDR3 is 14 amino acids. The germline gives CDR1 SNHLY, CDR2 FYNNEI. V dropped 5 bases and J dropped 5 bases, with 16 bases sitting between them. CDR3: CASSPSLNRNEQYF. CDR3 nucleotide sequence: TGTGCCAGCAGTCCTTCCCTTAATCGGAACGAGCAGTACTTC. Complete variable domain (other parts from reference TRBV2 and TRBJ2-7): EPEVTQTPSHQVTQMGQEVILRCVPISNHLYFYWYRQILGQKVEFLVSFYNNEISEKSEIFDDQFSVERPDGSNFTLKIRSTKLEDSAMYFCASSPSLNRNEQYFGPGTRLTVT.

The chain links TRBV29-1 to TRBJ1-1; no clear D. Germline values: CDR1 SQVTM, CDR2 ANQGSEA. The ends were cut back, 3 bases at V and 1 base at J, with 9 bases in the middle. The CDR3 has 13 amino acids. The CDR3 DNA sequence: TGCAGCGTTGACCGACACGCGAACACTGAAGCTTTCTTT. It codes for CSVDRHANTEAFF.

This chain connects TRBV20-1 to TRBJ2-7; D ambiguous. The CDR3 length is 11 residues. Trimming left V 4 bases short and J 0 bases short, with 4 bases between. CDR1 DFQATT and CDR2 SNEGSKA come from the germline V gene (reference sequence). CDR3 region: CSAKISYEQYF. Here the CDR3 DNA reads TGCAGTGCTAAGATCTCCTACGAGCAGTACTTC.

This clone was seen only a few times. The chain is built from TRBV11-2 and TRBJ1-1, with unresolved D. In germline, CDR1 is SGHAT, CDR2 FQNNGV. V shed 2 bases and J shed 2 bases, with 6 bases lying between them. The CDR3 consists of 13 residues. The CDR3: CASSLYVNTEAFF. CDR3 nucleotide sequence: TGTGCCAGCAGCTTATATGTTAACACTGAAGCTTTCTTT.